These 21 T cell receptor beta chains were all obtained from the same sample, sequenced in a study of cytomegalovirus exposure and HLA in healthy donors. PCR employed 60 Vbeta and 13 Jbeta primers. Assay used: immunoSEQ multiplex PCR; TCRdb lists only in-frame clones, some missing. The sample totals 130,000 or so clones. Sequencing was performed on PBMCs. The receptors derive from a woman aged 18-35 years in good health and CMV-seronegative.

CDR3 DNA: TGTGCCAGCAGCCAAGAGTTGTTGAGACAGGGAGGGACCCAGTACTTC. This sequence encodes CASSQELLRQGGTQYF. V usage is TRBV4-2 and J usage is TRBJ2-5, with D possibly matching TRBD1 (7 bases). CDR3 size: 16 residues. CDR1 and CDR2 (germline): LGHNA, YNFKEQ. V was trimmed by 0 bases and J by 7 bases, leaving 18 bases between them.

The J gene is TRBJ2-5, the V gene TRBV29-1; 8 bases line up with TRBD1. The DNA end is a closer match to TRBJ2-7, so the J assignment may be wrong. From germline, CDR1 is SQVTM and CDR2 ANQGSEA. The CDR3 covers 15 residues. The CDR3 is CSVEDWTGSVGEQYF. CDR3 nucleotides: TGCAGCGTTGAAGATTGGACAGGGTCGGTTGGCGAGCAGTACTTC.

The J gene is TRBJ2-7, the V gene TRBV27; the match to TRBD2 covers 10 bases. CDR1 is MNHEY, CDR2 SMNVEV, per germline (reference sequence). The CDR3 extends over 15 amino acids. V was pared by 3 bases and J by 4 bases, with 6 bases of the junction left unmatched. In DNA form, the CDR3 reads TGTGCCAGCAGTTTCAGCGGACTAGCGGATTACGAGCAGTACTTC. Its translation is CASSFSGLADYEQYF.

This chain joins TRBV9 and TRBJ1-1, with TRBD1 identical over 10 bases. The CDR3 is 15 amino acids. V lost 0 bases to trimming and J lost 7 bases; unmatched junction nucleotides: 6. Germline CDR1 and CDR2: SGDLS and YYNGEE. CDR3: CASSVDRDRGLEAFF. CDR3 DNA: TGTGCCAGCAGCGTAGATCGGGACAGGGGCCTTGAAGCTTTCTTT.

V gene TRBV9 combines with J gene TRBJ2-7; the match to TRBD2 covers 10 bases. CDR3 length equals 13 residues. Germline V CDR1 and CDR2: SGDLS, YYNGEE. Trimming cost V 3 bases and J 4 bases; bases outside gene matches: 1. The CDR3 coding sequence is TGTGCCAGCAGCGAGGGACTAGCGTACGAGCAGTACTTC. The encoded protein is CASSEGLAYEQYF.

The chain links TRBV2 to TRBJ1-5; D is unclear. The CDR3 has 13 amino acids. V was pared by 1 base and J by 7 bases, with 8 bases between. Germline V gene sequence: CDR1 SNHLY, CDR2 FYNNEI. Written as DNA, the CDR3 is TGTGCCAGCAGTGAAGAGAGGGTACAGCCCCAGCATTTT. This sequence encodes CASSEERVQPQHF.

The chain recombines TRBV6-5 with TRBJ2-7, with 7 bases lining up with TRBD2. This CDR3 spans 14 amino acids. Germline assignment: CDR1 MNHEY and CDR2 SVGAGI. The trim removed 2 bases at V and 3 bases at J, leaving 4 bases unmatched. DNA of the CDR3: TGTGCCAGCAGTTACGGGGAGGGATTCTACGAGCAGTACTTC. Amino acid sequence: CASSYGEGFYEQYF.

The chain uses TRBV9 and TRBJ1-1; 7 bases agree with TRBD1. The germline CDR1 and CDR2 sequences are SGDLS and YYNGEE. CDR3 length: 15 residues. Trimming removed 0 bases from V and 5 bases from J; junction bases left unmatched: 7. The CDR3 protein is CASSVVETGWTEAFF. CDR3 DNA: TGTGCCAGCAGCGTAGTTGAGACAGGGTGGACTGAAGCTTTCTTT.

The chain employs TRBV5-4 and TRBJ1-1, with D maybe TRBD1 (6 bases). Germline-derived CDR1 and CDR2 are SGHNT and YYREEE (reference sequence). There are 17 residues in the CDR3. Trimming stripped 1 base from V and 7 bases from J, with 23 bases between. The chain's CDR3 is CASSLRTTGFWADEAFF. The CDR3 region has the DNA TGTGCCAGCAGCTTGAGGACCACAGGGTTCTGGGCGGATGAAGCTTTCTTT.

CDR3 region: CASSSRGDTEAFF. The CDR3 DNA reads TGTGCCAGCAGTTCTCGGGGGGACACTGAAGCTTTCTTT. The chain combines TRBV6-1 with TRBJ1-1; perhaps TRBD1 as D (5 bases). V was cut by 5 bases and J by 3 bases, with 10 bases left in between. CDR3 length: 13 amino acids. Germline V gene lookup returns CDR1 MNHNS and CDR2 SASEGT.

J is TRBJ1-1 and V is TRBV21-1; the table's TRBD1 call for D was not verified on the DNA. TRBV21-1 is a documented pseudogene. CDR3 length: 17 amino acids. Here the CDR3 reads CASSTKPPAGIRTEAFF. DNA of the CDR3: TGTGCCAGCAGCACAAAGCCCCCTGCAGGAATTCGCACTGAAGCTTTCTTT.

The chain employs TRBV11-2 and TRBJ1-3, with D uncertain. In germline, CDR1 is SGHAT, CDR2 FQNNGV. The CDR3 length is 15 residues. Trimming stripped 7 bases from V and 1 base from J, with 14 bases between. The CDR3: CASTSLRESGNTIYF. CDR3 sequence (DNA): TGTGCCAGCACATCCCTGAGGGAATCTGGAAACACCATATATTTT.

The V and J genes are TRBV5-4 and TRBJ2-3; perhaps TRBD2 as D (5 bases). The CDR3 runs to 13 residues. The ends were cut back, 5 bases at V and 2 bases at J, with 9 bases in the middle. CDR1 is SGHNT, CDR2 YYREEE, per germline (reference sequence). The CDR3 DNA sequence: TGTGCCAGCAGTTCAGCGGCCACAGATACGCAGTATTTT. This encodes CASSSAATDTQYF.

This rearrangement joins TRBV15 to TRBJ1-6; D not certain. This CDR3 is 14 amino acids long. In germline, CDR1 is LNHNV, CDR2 YYDKDF (reference sequence). Trimming stripped 2 bases from V and 8 bases from J, with 10 bases between. CDR3 in amino acids: CATSRSPGDSPLHF. The CDR3 DNA sequence: TGTGCCACCAGCAGATCCCCCGGAGATTCACCCCTCCACTTT.

The rearrangement links TRBV23-1 to TRBJ1-5, with a tentative D call TRBD1 (5 bases). TRBV23-1 carries the ORF label, with uncertain function. V was trimmed by 5 bases and J by 6 bases, leaving 17 bases between them. The length of the CDR3 is 15 residues. CDR3 sequence reads: CASSGYGQGRQPQHF. CDR3 nucleotides: TGCGCCAGCAGTGGGTATGGGCAGGGCCGTCAGCCCCAGCATTTT.

As DNA, the CDR3 is TGCGCCAGCAGCAAAAATACGGGGAGCACAGATACGCAGTATTTT. It encodes CASSKNTGSTDTQYF. The genes are TRBV5-1 and TRBJ2-3; possible D gene TRBD2, 5 bases. Per germline, CDR1 SGHRS and CDR2 YFSETQ. Trimming took off 4 bases at V and 0 bases at J, with 12 bases between the two ends. The CDR3 consists of 15 residues.

The chain uses TRBV7-9 and TRBJ1-3; D gene unclear. Germline V gives CDR1 SEHNR, CDR2 FQNEAQ (reference sequence). V was clipped by 3 bases and J by 5 bases, with 11 bases between them. The CDR3 extends over 14 amino acids. CDR3 residues: CASSLSITRNTIYF. CDR3 in DNA: TGTGCCAGCAGCTTGTCTATTACGAGAAACACCATATATTTT.

CDR3: CASSHRGVSGTDTQYF. In nucleotides, the CDR3 is TGTGCCAGCAGCCATCGGGGGGTTTCTGGCACAGATACGCAGTATTTT. The rearrangement links TRBV27 to TRBJ2-3; 7 bases map to TRBD2. The CDR3 length is 16 residues. Germline lookup yields CDR1 MNHEY and CDR2 SMNVEV (reference sequence). Trimming took 6 bases from V and 1 from J; bases not matched to a gene: 10.

The genes are TRBV21-1 and TRBJ2-1; no DNA check was done on the table's D call, TRBD1. TRBV21-1 is a listed pseudogene. This CDR3 contains 14 residues. Here the CDR3 reads CASSKGTGAEEQFF. DNA of the CDR3: TGTGCCAGCAGCAAAGGGACAGGGGCAGAAGAGCAGTTCTTC.

The V call is TRBV5-1, the J call TRBJ1-6, with D perhaps TRBD1 (6 bases). The CDR3 length is 14 residues. V was cut by 0 bases and J by 9 bases, with 10 bases left in between. From germline, CDR1 is SGHRS and CDR2 YFSETQ. The CDR3 DNA reads as TGCGCCAGCAGCTTGGGCGAAGGGGGTTCACCCCTCCACTTT. Residues: CASSLGEGGSPLHF.

The chain has TRBV29-1 and TRBJ1-1, with 7 bases lining up with TRBD1. The CDR3 spans 14 residues. The trim removed 0 bases at V and 4 bases at J, leaving 5 bases unmatched. The germline V gene has CDR1 SQVTM and CDR2 ANQGSEA. Here the CDR3 reads CSVEELDRATEAFF. The DNA of the CDR3 is TGCAGCGTTGAAGAACTCGACAGGGCCACTGAAGCTTTCTTT. The full variable domain, rest sourced from reference TRBV29-1 and TRBJ1-1, is SAVISQKPSRDICQRGTSLTIQCQVDSQVTMMFWYRQQPGQSLTLIATANQGSEATYESGFVIDKFPISRPNLTFSTLTVSNMSPEDSSIYLCSVEELDRATEAFFGQGTRLTVV.